Described below is a single T cell receptor (beta chain) sequence and its context. Its antigen is currently unknown. The germline gene is not matched at one end of the junction; a read error may be the cause. This sample is part of a study of cytomegalovirus exposure and HLA in healthy donors. Study-wide points: Immune exposure was documented only through CMV serostatus. Across donors, presence/absence analyses took sequencing depth to be roughly uniform. Previously analyzed data showed that most TCR beta V segments were productive at a frequency of about 87% or about 30%.

Primers included in the PCR were 60 Vbeta and 13 Jbeta primers. Measured with immunoSEQ multiplex PCR; TCRdb has only the in-frame clones, and not every one. The sample includes 65,000 to 70,000 clones, 85% to 90% of them seen just once. Healthy people donating bone marrow made up the donors. Germline V gene lookup returns CDR1 KGHSH and CDR2 LQKENI. The CDR3 consists of 14 residues. This sequence originates from a woman aged 25 to 39 in good health and CMV-seropositive. J is TRBJ2-5 and V is TRBV18, with D possibly being TRBD2 (5 bases). Judging by the DNA end, TRBJ2-7 fits better; the J call may be wrong. The sequencing sample was made of PBMCs. In DNA, the CDR3 is TGTGCTAGCTCTCCTCGGACTGAGTCCTACGAGCAGTACTTC. This encodes CASSPRTESYEQYF.